The 13 T cell receptor beta chains in this list originate from one sample, sequenced in a study of T cell repertoires in cytomegalovirus infection (dated by TCRdb to 2018 to 2020). The sequencer was an Illumina HiSeq 1500. The public reads were reanalyzed by TCRdb: fastp trimming at Q25, MiXCR alignment, in-frame beta chains only. All rows with the same CDR3 protein become a single entry with the most common DNA and genes. The sample data list nearly 650,000 distinct CDR3 sequences, and around 24% of these were observed just once. The ten largest clones represent roughly 8% of the sample. Sample: CD8+ T cells from PBMCs. The receptors here all came from a human donor in good health (CMV status not recorded). Some clones in this sample may be carry-over from other donors' samples.

This clonotype appeared many times. The chain carries TRBV7-8 and TRBJ1-2, with D maybe TRBD1 (5 bases). V was trimmed by 1 base and J by 7 bases, leaving 13 bases between them. Germline V CDR1 and CDR2: SGHVS, FQNEAQ. The CDR3 is 14 amino acids. The CDR3 region is CASSLGGQGGGYTF. The CDR3 DNA follows: TGTGCCAGCAGCTTAGGAGGGCAGGGAGGTGGCTACACCTTC.

This clonotype appeared many times. The chain carries TRBV7-9 and TRBJ2-1; D possibly uses TRBD1 or TRBD2 (5 bases each). Looked up from germline, CDR1 is SEHNR and CDR2 is FQNEAQ (reference sequence). Deletions cut 2 bases from V and 7 bases from J, with 15 bases between. The CDR3 consists of 15 residues. Here the CDR3 DNA reads TGTGCCAGCAGCTTATGGGGGTCCGAAGGGAATGAGCAGTTCTTC. Protein product: CASSLWGSEGNEQFF.

This clonotype was seen ten or more times. The V call is TRBV7-2, the J call TRBJ2-7; D call uncertain. The CDR3 extends over 14 amino acids. The germline V gene encodes CDR1 SGHTA and CDR2 FQGNSA. V was cut by 1 base and J by 2 bases, with 9 bases left in between. The CDR3 DNA follows: TGTGCCAGCAGCTTAGAGGGCCCAACCTACGAGCAGTACTTC. The encoded protein is CASSLEGPTYEQYF.

The chain couples TRBV6-2 or TRBV6-3 to TRBJ1-5, with D perhaps TRBD1 (6 bases). The germline gives CDR1 MNHEY, CDR2 SVGEGT. Between the trimmed V and J ends, which lost 7 bases and 0 bases, there was a span of 16 bases. This CDR3 is built from 16 residues. CDR3 nucleotides: TGTGCCAGCACGAACCCTACAGGGAATAGCAATCAGCCCCAGCATTTT. Protein: CASTNPTGNSNQPQHF.

The table lists this clonotype with a few counts. The chain has TRBV19 and TRBJ2-5; D possibly matches TRBD1 or TRBD2 (5 bases each). V lost 1 base and J 5 bases, leaving 14 bases between the germline ends. The CDR3 has 15 amino acids. Germline V gives CDR1 LNHDA, CDR2 SQIVND (reference sequence). In nucleotides, the CDR3 is TGTGCCAGTAGTATAGTGGACACTACGGGGGAGACCCAGTACTTC. It specifies CASSIVDTTGETQYF.

The table lists this clonotype with many counts. CDR3 residues: CASSFPPATNEKLFF. The CDR3 DNA is TGTGCCAGCAGTTTTCCGCCTGCAACTAATGAAAAACTGTTTTTT. The chain carries TRBV28 and TRBJ1-4; D uncertain. The CDR3 sequence is 15 residues long. Trimming left V 3 bases short and J 0 bases short, with 8 bases between. Germline V gene lookup returns CDR1 MDHEN and CDR2 SYDVKM.

This clonotype appeared a few times. This rearrangement joins TRBV7-3 to TRBJ2-1; unclear D gene. This CDR3 contains 14 residues. Germline CDR1 is SGHTA and CDR2 is FQGTGA. Trimming took 5 bases from V and 6 from J, leaving 14 bases between them. The CDR3 bases are TGTGCCAGCAGCCCCTCGGGTACACTCAATGAGCAGTTCTTC. This codes for CASSPSGTLNEQFF.

Details on this clonotype: One base away lies a much larger clone, so this may be a sequencing read error. The rearrangement joins TRBV6-8 to TRBJ2-1; D is perhaps TRBD2 (7 bases). The CDR3 totals 15 residues. Germline V gene lookup returns CDR1 MNHGY and CDR2 SAAAGT. The chain's CDR3 is CASGYGGPLYNEQFF. CDR3 sequence (DNA): TGTGCCAGCGGTTACGGGGGGCCTCTCTACAATGAGCAGTTCTTC.

This clonotype occurred many times. V is TRBV7-2 and J is TRBJ2-3, with TRBD2 matching 7 bases. From germline, CDR1 is SGHTA and CDR2 FQGNSA. The V gene end was trimmed by 4 bases and the J gene end by 9 bases; junction bases not matched to a gene: 19. The CDR3 contains 17 residues. The CDR3, as DNA: TGTGCCAGCAGCTCTCCTAGTGGGGGGGATCCGGAGGGGACGCAGTATTTT. It yields the protein CASSSPSGGDPEGTQYF.

The chain links TRBV20-1 to TRBJ2-7; 7 bases align to TRBD1. CDR3 length: 14 amino acids. CDR1 and CDR2 (germline): DFQATT, SNEGSKA (reference sequence). V lost 6 bases, J lost 3 bases, and 11 bases stayed unmatched. CDR3 bases: TGCAGTGCCATAACCGGGACAGCGGACTACGAGCAGTACTTC. Its translation: CSAITGTADYEQYF.

The table lists this clonotype with a few counts. The chain is built from TRBV5-6 and TRBJ2-1; D call uncertain. The germline V gene encodes CDR1 SGHDT and CDR2 YYEEEE. The V gene lost 3 bases and the J gene lost 0 bases, with 10 bases spanning the gap. CDR3 length: 15 amino acids. CDR3 residues: CASSSRIFSYNEQFF. CDR3 nucleotide sequence: TGTGCCAGCAGCTCAAGGATATTCTCCTACAATGAGCAGTTCTTC.

The gene calls are TRBV28 and TRBJ2-5; no clear D. The germline gives CDR1 MDHEN, CDR2 SYDVKM. The CDR3 consists of 13 residues. V lost 5 bases to trimming and J lost 1 base, with 8 bases between them. CDR3: CASSPPSQETQYF. The CDR3 DNA reads as TGTGCCAGCAGTCCCCCCAGCCAAGAGACCCAGTACTTC.

This clonotype was seen more than once but under ten times. The chain combines TRBV5-5 with TRBJ1-2, with D possibly matching TRBD1 (6 bases). This CDR3 spans 17 amino acids. Trimming removed 0 bases at V and 3 bases at J, with 18 bases between. Germline V lookup: CDR1 SGHKS, CDR2 YYEKEE (reference sequence). DNA of the CDR3: TGTGCCAGCAGCTTGGGGGGGACACCCACTCGCCACTATGGCTACACCTTC. This gives the protein CASSLGGTPTRHYGYTF.